Given below is one TCR beta chain in context. The antigen remains unidentified. The assay was immunoSEQ multiplex PCR, and TCRdb's table has in-frame clones only and misses some. The data show about 70,000 clones, approximately 91% seen once. The data are from a study of OX40 agonist ivuxolimab in advanced cancers. Study outcomes and limitations: The mean number of expanded clones was higher in CD8+ T cells than in CD4+.

Patients were ineligible given autoimmune disease history or systemic immunosuppression. The receptor's source is an adult with an advanced solid tumor such as melanoma, head and neck, liver or kidney cancer. The material was CD4+ or CD8+ T cells sorted from blood, obtained in a trial of the OX40 agonist ivuxolimab.

DNA of the CDR3: TGTGCCAGCAGCTCCTTTGGGACTAGCGGAGGCAATGAGCAGTTCTTC. As protein: CASSSFGTSGGNEQFF. The chain has TRBV7-3 and TRBJ2-1, with 11 bases matching TRBD2. J gave up 6 bases and V 4 bases, and 8 bases lay outside the gene matches. This CDR3 comprises 16 residues. The germline CDR1 and CDR2 sequences are SGHTA and FQGTGA.